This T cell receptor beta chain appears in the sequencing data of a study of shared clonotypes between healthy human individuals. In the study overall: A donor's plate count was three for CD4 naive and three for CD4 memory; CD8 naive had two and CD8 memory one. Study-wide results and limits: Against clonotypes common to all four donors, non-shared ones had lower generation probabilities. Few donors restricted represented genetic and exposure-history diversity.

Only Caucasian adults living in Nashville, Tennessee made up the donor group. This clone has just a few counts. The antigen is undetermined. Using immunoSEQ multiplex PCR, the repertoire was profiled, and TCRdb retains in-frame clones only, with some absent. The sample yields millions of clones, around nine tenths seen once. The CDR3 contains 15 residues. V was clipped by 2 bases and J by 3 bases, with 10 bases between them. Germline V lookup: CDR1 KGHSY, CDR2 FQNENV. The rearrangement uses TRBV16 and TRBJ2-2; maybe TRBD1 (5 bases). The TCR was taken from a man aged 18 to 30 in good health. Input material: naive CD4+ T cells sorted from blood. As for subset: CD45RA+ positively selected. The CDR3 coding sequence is TGTGCCAGCAGCCAAGTGACAGTAGACACCGGGGAGCTGTTTTTT. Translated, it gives CASSQVTVDTGELFF.